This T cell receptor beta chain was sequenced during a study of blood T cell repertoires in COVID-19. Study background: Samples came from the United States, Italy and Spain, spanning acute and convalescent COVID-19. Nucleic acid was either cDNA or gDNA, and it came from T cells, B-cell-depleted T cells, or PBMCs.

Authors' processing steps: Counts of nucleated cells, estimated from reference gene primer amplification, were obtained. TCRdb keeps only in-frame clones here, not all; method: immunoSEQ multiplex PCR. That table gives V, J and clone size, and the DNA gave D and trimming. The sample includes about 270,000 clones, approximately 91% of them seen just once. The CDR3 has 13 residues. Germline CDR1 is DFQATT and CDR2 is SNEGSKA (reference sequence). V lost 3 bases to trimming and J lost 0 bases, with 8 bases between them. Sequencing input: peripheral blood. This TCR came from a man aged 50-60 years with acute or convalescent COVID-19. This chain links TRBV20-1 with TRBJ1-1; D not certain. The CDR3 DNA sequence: TGCAGTGCTAGTCCAGAACTGAACACTGAAGCTTTCTTT. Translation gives CSASPELNTEAFF.